What follows are 22 T cell receptor beta chains derived from one specimen sequenced in a study of response to subunit inactivated influenza vaccine. MiXCR, run by TCRdb on the RT-PCR reads, gives a single entry per CDR3 protein. The sample has about 540,000 distinct CDR3 sequences, around 21% seen once. These data were also filed under a second study, of T cells expressing NK-cell markers. Turning to that study: UMIs accompanied the 5'RACE template switching by which TCR beta cDNA was made.

The specimen comprised CD4+ T cells sorted from PBMCs, sampled 11 to 12 days after vaccination. The source is a man between 50 and 59 years old who received an inactivated influenza vaccine.

The V call is TRBV12-3 or TRBV12-4, the J call TRBJ2-7, with a weak D call TRBD2 (5 bases). Trimming removed 3 bases at V and 7 bases at J, with 7 bases between. This CDR3 has 11 residues. CDR3 in DNA: TGTGCCAGCAGTTTCCAGCGGGAGCAGTACTTC. Translation gives CASSFQREQYF.

J is TRBJ2-5 and V is TRBV20-1; unclear D gene. Per germline, CDR1 DFQATT and CDR2 SNEGSKA (reference sequence). The CDR3 is 10 residues long. Between the trimmed V and J ends, which lost 5 bases and 5 bases, there was a span of 6 bases. CDR3 residues: CSAFQETQYF. CDR3 coding DNA: TGCAGTGCTTTTCAGGAGACCCAGTACTTC.

The chain recombines TRBV10-3 with TRBJ1-6; tentatively, D is TRBD1 (5 bases). In germline, CDR1 is ENHRY, CDR2 SYGVKD. V was clipped by 3 bases and J by 8 bases, with 14 bases between them. This CDR3 contains 15 residues. CDR3 loop: CAISESARADSPLHF. The DNA of the CDR3 is TGTGCCATCAGTGAATCGGCCAGGGCGGATTCACCCCTCCACTTT.

The V gene is TRBV5-6, the J gene TRBJ1-1, with D possibly matching TRBD1 (5 bases). Germline CDR1 reads SGHDT; CDR2 reads YYEEEE. The V end was cut by 1 base, the J end by 1 base, with 11 bases between. The CDR3 runs 15 residues. DNA for the CDR3: TGTGCCAGCAGCTTGTCTCCAGGGAGGAACACTGAAGCTTTCTTT. It yields the protein CASSLSPGRNTEAFF.

In its sample, this clonotype was seen many times. The chain uses TRBV29-1 and TRBJ2-7; D call uncertain. The CDR3 has 10 amino acids. V was shortened by 4 bases and J by 3 bases, with 4 bases between the two germline ends. Germline V gene lookup returns CDR1 SQVTM and CDR2 ANQGSEA. The CDR3 region is CSVGDYEQYF. CDR3 bases: TGCAGCGTTGGGGACTACGAGCAGTACTTC.

Notes on this clonotype: A read error is likely, as this CDR3 ends without the conserved phenylalanine or tryptophan. CDR3 sequence: CASSSPGTAYGYTY. CDR3 DNA: TGTGCCAGCAGTTCACCTGGGACGGCCTATGGCTACACCTAC. J is TRBJ1-2 and V is TRBV12-3 or TRBV12-4, with D possibly TRBD1 on 5 matching bases. This CDR3 has 14 residues. Trimming left V 4 bases short and J 4 bases short, with 13 bases between.

The rearrangement joins TRBV20-1 to TRBJ2-1; possibly TRBD1 or TRBD2 for D (5 bases each). In germline, CDR1 is DFQATT, CDR2 SNEGSKA (reference sequence). The CDR3 is 15 amino acids. Deletions cut 1 base from V and 2 bases from J, with 12 bases between. The CDR3 protein is CSARVRRDPYNEQFF. CDR3 DNA: TGCAGTGCTAGAGTGAGAAGGGACCCCTACAATGAGCAGTTCTTC.

The chain links TRBV5-1 to TRBJ2-2, with 9 bases matching TRBD1. After removal of 3 bases from V and 3 bases from J, the junction contained 6 bases not matched to a gene. The germline V gene has CDR1 SGHRS and CDR2 YFSETQ. This CDR3 region has 16 residues. As DNA, the CDR3 is TGCGCCAGCAGCTCACCGGACAGGGGATACACCGGGGAGCTGTTTTTT. Translation: CASSSPDRGYTGELFF.

This sequence joins TRBV15 and TRBJ2-4; D is ambiguous. This CDR3 has 16 residues. The ends were cut back, 0 bases at V and 0 bases at J, with 9 bases in the middle. CDR1 and CDR2 (germline): LNHNV, YYDKDF (reference sequence). The CDR3 sequence is CATSRDLSGAKNIQYF. The CDR3 DNA is TGTGCCACCAGCAGAGATCTCTCCGGAGCCAAAAACATTCAGTACTTC. Based on the CDR3 plus reference TRBV15 and TRBJ2-4, the full variable domain is DAMVIQNPRYQVTQFGKPVTLSCSQTLNHNVMYWYQQKSSQAPKLLFHYYDKDFNNEADTPDNFQSRRPNTSFCFLDIRSPGLGDTAMYLCATSRDLSGAKNIQYFGAGTRLSVL.

The V gene is TRBV6-4, the J gene TRBJ2-1; TRBD1 aligns across 8 bases. CDR1 is MRHNA, CDR2 SNTAGT, per germline. There are 15 residues in the CDR3. Trimming took 0 bases from V and 4 from J; bases not matched to a gene: 2. The CDR3 sequence is CASSDSRQGYNEQFF. CDR3 nucleotide sequence: TGTGCCAGCAGTGACTCGAGACAGGGGTACAATGAGCAGTTCTTC.

This clonotype has more than one count but fewer than ten. CDR3 residues: CASSESQHPTDTQYF. CDR3 in DNA: TGTGCCAGCAGTGAATCCCAGCATCCCACAGATACGCAGTATTTT. The chain links TRBV6-1 to TRBJ2-3; D is unclear. CDR1 is MNHNS and CDR2 is SASEGT in the germline V gene. The CDR3 loop spans 15 amino acids. V lost 2 bases to trimming and J lost 2 bases, with 11 bases between them.

This sequence joins TRBV6-2 or TRBV6-3 and TRBJ1-1; tentative D call: TRBD1 (5 bases). In germline, CDR1 is MNHEY, CDR2 SVGEGT. Trimming stripped 3 bases from V and 5 bases from J, with 16 bases between. The CDR3 extends over 15 amino acids. This CDR3 reads CASSYSRGAGTEAFF. The CDR3 nucleotides are TGTGCCAGCAGTTATAGTAGGGGCGCGGGTACTGAAGCTTTCTTT.

V usage is TRBV7-6 and J usage is TRBJ2-1, with TRBD2 identical over 9 bases. This CDR3 comprises 15 residues. Per the germline V gene, CDR1 is SGHVS and CDR2 is FNYEAQ. V lost 5 bases, J lost 6 bases, and 8 bases stayed unmatched. The CDR3, as DNA: TGTGCCAGCAGCGTTAGCGGGGGACTCTCCAATGAGCAGTTCTTC. Protein: CASSVSGGLSNEQFF.

The rearrangement links TRBV7-9 to TRBJ1-1; 11 bases align to TRBD1. The CDR3 covers 12 residues. Unmatched junction bases numbered 4, after V lost 5 bases and J lost 11 bases. Germline loops: CDR1 SEHNR, CDR2 FQNEAQ (reference sequence). The CDR3: CASSPDRGQAFF. The DNA of the CDR3 is TGTGCCAGCAGCCCGGACAGGGGGCAGGCTTTCTTT.

Comment on this clonotype: Being one base from a much bigger clone, this may be a read error. The chain joins TRBV5-1 to TRBJ2-1; D is ambiguous. V was shortened by 0 bases and J by 7 bases, with 11 bases between the two germline ends. This CDR3 is 14 amino acids long. Germline loops: CDR1 SGHRS, CDR2 YFSETQ. Here the CDR3 reads CASSLGPKGNEQFF. CDR3 sequence (DNA): TGCGCCAGCAGCTTGGGGCCAAAGGGTAATGAGCAGTTCTTC.

This clonotype was recorded a few times. DNA of the CDR3: TGCGCCAGCAGCCAAGCAGGACTGCGGGGGGCCCAAATAGAGCAGTTCTTC. Translated: CASSQAGLRGAQIEQFF. This chain connects TRBV4-1 to TRBJ2-1, with TRBD2 matching 8 bases. The CDR3 has 17 residues. V gave up 1 base and J gave up 10 bases; unmatched junction bases: 15. CDR1 is MGHRA and CDR2 is YSYEKL in the germline V gene.

This clonotype came up a few times. The chain is built from TRBV7-9 and TRBJ1-6; D gene ambiguous. V was clipped by 5 bases and J by 0 bases, with 5 bases between them. The CDR3 is 14 amino acids. Germline V gene data show CDR1 as SEHNR and CDR2 as FQNEAQ (reference sequence). The CDR3 spells CASSKISYNSPLHF. As DNA, the CDR3 is TGTGCCAGCAGCAAAATCTCCTATAATTCACCCCTCCACTTT.

Remarks on this clonotype: One end of the junction varies from germline; a read error may be responsible. The gene calls are TRBV5-6 and TRBJ2-5; 7 bases map to TRBD2. This CDR3 spans 13 amino acids. The germline gives CDR1 SGHDT, CDR2 YYEEEE. The CDR3 bases are TGTGCCATGGGCTTGGGAGGGGAAGATACCCAGTACTTC. This codes for CAMGLGGEDTQYF.

The chain combines TRBV5-6 with TRBJ1-1; the D is unclear. V was cut by 4 bases and J by 5 bases, with 9 bases left in between. The germline V gene encodes CDR1 SGHDT and CDR2 YYEEEE. The CDR3 has 12 residues. The CDR3 sequence: CASSLFFTEAFF. CDR3 in DNA: TGTGCCAGCAGCCTATTTTTTACTGAAGCTTTCTTT.

The chain combines TRBV18 with TRBJ2-1; D tentatively fits TRBD1 or TRBD2 (5 bases each). This CDR3 is built from 14 residues. Looked up from germline, CDR1 is KGHSH and CDR2 is LQKENI. The V gene lost 6 bases and the J gene lost 4 bases, with 13 bases spanning the gap. The CDR3: CASSPAREYNEQFF. The CDR3 nucleotides read TGTGCCAGCTCCCCCGCCAGGGAGTACAATGAGCAGTTCTTC.

A few counts support this clonotype. V usage is TRBV9 and J usage is TRBJ2-6, with 12 bases that match TRBD2. Trimming at V came to 0 bases and at J to 1 base, leaving 8 bases not matched to a gene. There are 20 residues in the CDR3. CDR1 is SGDLS and CDR2 is YYNGEE in the germline V gene. This CDR3 is CASSVVRTSGIMSGANVLTF. The DNA for the CDR3 is TGTGCCAGCAGCGTAGTTCGGACTAGCGGGATAATGTCTGGGGCCAACGTCCTGACTTTC.

The chain joins TRBV6-1 to TRBJ1-2; 7 bases are shared with TRBD1. V shed 6 bases, J shed 4 bases, and the junction held 8 bases outside the gene matches. The germline V gene encodes CDR1 MNHNS and CDR2 SASEGT. This CDR3 is 14 amino acids long. CDR3 sequence: CASRETGSIYGYTF. CDR3 sequence (DNA): TGTGCCAGCAGGGAGACAGGGAGCATCTATGGCTACACCTTC.